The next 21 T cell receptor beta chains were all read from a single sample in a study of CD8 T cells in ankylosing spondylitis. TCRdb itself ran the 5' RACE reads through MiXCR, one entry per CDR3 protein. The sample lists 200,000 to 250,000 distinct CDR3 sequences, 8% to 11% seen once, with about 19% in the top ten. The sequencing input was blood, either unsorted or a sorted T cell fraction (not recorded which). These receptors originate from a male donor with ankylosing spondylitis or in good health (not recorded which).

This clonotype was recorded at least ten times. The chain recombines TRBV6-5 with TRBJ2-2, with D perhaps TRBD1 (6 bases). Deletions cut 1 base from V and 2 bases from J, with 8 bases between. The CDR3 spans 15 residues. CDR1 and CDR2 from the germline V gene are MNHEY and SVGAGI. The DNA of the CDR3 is TGTGCCAGCAGTTACTGGGGACAAAACACCGGGGAGCTGTTTTTT. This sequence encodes CASSYWGQNTGELFF.

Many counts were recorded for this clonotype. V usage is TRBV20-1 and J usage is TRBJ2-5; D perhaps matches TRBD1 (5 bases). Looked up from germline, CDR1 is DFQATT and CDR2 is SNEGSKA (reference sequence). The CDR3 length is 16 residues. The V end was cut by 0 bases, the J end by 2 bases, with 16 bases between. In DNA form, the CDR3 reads TGCAGTGCTAGAGATCTCATGGGGCTCGTTCAAGAGACCCAGTACTTC. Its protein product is CSARDLMGLVQETQYF.

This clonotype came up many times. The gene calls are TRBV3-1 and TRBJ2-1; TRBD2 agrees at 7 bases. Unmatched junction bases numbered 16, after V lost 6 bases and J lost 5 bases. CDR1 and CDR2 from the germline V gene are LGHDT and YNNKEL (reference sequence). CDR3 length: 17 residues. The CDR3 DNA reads TGTGCCAGCAGACGTAGCCGGGGAGCGGGGCGCAACAATGAGCAGTTCTTC. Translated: CASRRSRGAGRNNEQFF.

The CDR3 sequence: CASSPGGGAHEQYF. The CDR3 DNA follows: TGTGCCAGCAGCCCCGGCGGGGGGGCACACGAGCAGTACTTC. The chain employs TRBV9 and TRBJ2-7, with 9 bases that match TRBD2. Germline CDR1 reads SGDLS; CDR2 reads YYNGEE. With V trimmed by 4 bases and J by 5 bases, 7 bases remained unmatched. This CDR3 has 14 residues.

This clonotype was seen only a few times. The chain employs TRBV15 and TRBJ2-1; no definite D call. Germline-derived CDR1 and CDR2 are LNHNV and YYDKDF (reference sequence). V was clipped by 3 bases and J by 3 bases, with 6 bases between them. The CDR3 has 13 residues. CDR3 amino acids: CATSSWLYNEQFF. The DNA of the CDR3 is TGTGCCACCAGCAGTTGGCTCTACAATGAGCAGTTCTTC.

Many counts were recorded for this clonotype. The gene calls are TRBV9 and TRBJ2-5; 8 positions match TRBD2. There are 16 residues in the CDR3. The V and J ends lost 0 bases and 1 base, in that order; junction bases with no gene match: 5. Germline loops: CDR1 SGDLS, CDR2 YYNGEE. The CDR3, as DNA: TGTGCCAGCAGCGTAGACCTAGCGGGCCTCCAAGAGACCCAGTACTTC. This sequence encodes CASSVDLAGLQETQYF.

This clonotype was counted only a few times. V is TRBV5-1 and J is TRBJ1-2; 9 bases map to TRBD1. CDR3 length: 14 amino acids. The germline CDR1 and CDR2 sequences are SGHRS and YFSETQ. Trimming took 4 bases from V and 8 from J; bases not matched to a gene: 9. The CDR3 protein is CASSPGQGTGGYTF. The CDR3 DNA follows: TGCGCCAGCAGCCCCGGACAGGGGACGGGAGGCTACACCTTC.

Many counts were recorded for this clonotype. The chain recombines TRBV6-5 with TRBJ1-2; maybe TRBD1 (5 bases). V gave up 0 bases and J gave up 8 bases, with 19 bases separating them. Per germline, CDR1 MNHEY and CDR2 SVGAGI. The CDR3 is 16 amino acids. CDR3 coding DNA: TGTGCCAGCAGTTACTCCGCCGGGGCGGTCTTTCGAGGCTACACCTTC. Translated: CASSYSAGAVFRGYTF.

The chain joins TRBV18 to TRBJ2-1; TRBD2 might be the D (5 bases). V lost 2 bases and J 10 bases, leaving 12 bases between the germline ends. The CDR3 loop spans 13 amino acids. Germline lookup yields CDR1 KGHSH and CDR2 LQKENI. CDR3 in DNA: TGTGCCAGCTCACCAAACGGGGTGGGCGAGCAGTTCTTC. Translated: CASSPNGVGEQFF. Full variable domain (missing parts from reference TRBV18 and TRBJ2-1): NAGVMQNPRHLVRRRGQEARLRCSPMKGHSHVYWYRQLPEEGLKFMVYLQKENIIDESGMPKERFSAEFPKEGPSILRIQQVVRGDSAAYFCASSPNGVGEQFFGPGTRLTVL.

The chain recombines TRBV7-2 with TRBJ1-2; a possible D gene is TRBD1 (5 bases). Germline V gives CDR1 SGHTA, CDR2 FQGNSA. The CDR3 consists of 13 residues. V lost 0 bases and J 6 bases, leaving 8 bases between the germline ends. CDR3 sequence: CASSLAREDGYTF. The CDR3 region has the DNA TGTGCCAGCAGCTTAGCCAGGGAGGATGGCTACACCTTC.

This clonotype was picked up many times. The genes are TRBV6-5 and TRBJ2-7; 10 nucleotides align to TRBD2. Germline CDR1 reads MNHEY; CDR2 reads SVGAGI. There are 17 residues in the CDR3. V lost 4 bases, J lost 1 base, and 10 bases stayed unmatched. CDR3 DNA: TGTGCCAGCAGTTTCATAAGAGGACTAGCGGTTTCCTACGAGCAGTACTTC. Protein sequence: CASSFIRGLAVSYEQYF.

CDR3 in amino acids: CASSPLAGTNTGELFF. The CDR3 nucleotides are TGTGCCAGCTCACCCCTAGCGGGGACTAACACCGGGGAGCTGTTTTTT. This sequence joins TRBV18 and TRBJ2-2; the match to TRBD2 covers 9 bases. The CDR3 consists of 16 residues. V shed 3 bases, J shed 2 bases, and the junction held 4 bases outside the gene matches. The germline V gene encodes CDR1 KGHSH and CDR2 LQKENI.

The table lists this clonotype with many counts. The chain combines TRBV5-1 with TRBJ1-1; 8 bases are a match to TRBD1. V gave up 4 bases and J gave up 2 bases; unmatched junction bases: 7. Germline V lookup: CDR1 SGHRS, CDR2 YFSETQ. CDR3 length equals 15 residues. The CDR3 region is CASSGTTGGNTEAFF. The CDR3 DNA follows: TGCGCCAGCAGCGGTACCACAGGGGGAAACACTGAAGCTTTCTTT.

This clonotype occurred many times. The chain's CDR3 is CASSQEMRGQETQYF. The CDR3 DNA is TGTGCCAGCAGCCAAGAGATGAGGGGGCAAGAGACCCAGTACTTC. This sequence joins TRBV11-1 and TRBJ2-5; perhaps TRBD1 as D (6 bases). Deletions cut 5 bases from V and 2 bases from J, with 15 bases between. The CDR3 covers 15 residues. From germline, CDR1 is SGHAT and CDR2 FQDESV (reference sequence).

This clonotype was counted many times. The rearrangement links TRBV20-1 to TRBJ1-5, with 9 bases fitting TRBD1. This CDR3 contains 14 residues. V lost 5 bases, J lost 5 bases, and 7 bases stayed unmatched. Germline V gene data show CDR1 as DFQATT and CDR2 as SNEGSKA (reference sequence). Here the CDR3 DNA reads TGCAGTGCTGCCGGGACAGGGTTCGATCAGCCCCAGCATTTT. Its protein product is CSAAGTGFDQPQHF.

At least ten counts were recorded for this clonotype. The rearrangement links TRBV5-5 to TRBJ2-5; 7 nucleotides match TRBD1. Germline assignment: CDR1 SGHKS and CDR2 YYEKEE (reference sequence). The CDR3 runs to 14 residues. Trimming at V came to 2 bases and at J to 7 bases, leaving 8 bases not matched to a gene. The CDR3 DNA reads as TGTGCCAGCAGCTTCGGACAGGCCCTGGGGACCCAGTACTTC. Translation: CASSFGQALGTQYF.

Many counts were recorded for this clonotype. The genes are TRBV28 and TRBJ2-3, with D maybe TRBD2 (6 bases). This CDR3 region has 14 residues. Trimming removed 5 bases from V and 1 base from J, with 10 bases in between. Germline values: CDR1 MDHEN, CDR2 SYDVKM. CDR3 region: CASSRDWGTDTQYF. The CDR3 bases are TGTGCCAGCAGTCGGGACTGGGGCACAGATACGCAGTATTTT. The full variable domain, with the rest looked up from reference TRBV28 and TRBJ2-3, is DVKVTQSSRYLVKRTGEKVFLECVQDMDHENMFWYRQDPGLGLRLIYFSYDVKMKEKGDIPEGYSVSREKKERFSLILESASTNQTSMYLCASSRDWGTDTQYFGPGTRLTVL.

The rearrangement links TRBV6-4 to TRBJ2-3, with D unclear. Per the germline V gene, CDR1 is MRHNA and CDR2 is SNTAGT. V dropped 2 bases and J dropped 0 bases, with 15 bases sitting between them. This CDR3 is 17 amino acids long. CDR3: CASSDGLQDASTDTQYF. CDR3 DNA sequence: TGTGCCAGCAGTGACGGTCTCCAAGATGCTAGCACAGATACGCAGTATTTT.

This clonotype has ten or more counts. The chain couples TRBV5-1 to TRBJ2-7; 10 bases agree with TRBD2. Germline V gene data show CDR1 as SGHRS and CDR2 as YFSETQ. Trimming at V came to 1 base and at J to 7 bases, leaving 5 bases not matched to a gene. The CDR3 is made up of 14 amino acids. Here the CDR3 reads CASSLSGGAREQYF. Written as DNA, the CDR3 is TGCGCCAGCAGCTTGAGCGGGGGGGCGAGGGAGCAGTACTTC.

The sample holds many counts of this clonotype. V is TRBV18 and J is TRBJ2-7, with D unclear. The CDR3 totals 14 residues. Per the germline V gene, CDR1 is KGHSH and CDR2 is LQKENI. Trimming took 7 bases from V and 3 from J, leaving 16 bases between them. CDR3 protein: CASCPSGELYEQYF. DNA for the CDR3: TGTGCCAGCTGCCCGAGTGGGGAACTCTACGAGCAGTACTTC.

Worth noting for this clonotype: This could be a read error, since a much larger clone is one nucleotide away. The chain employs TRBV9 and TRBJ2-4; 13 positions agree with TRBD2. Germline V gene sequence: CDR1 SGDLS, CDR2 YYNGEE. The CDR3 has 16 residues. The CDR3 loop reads CASSPPRTSGGGIHYF. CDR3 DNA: TGTGCCAGCAGCCCACCAAGGACTAGCGGGGGTGGCATTCACTACTTC.